Following are 32 T cell receptor beta chains from one sample sequenced in a study of blood T cell repertoires in COVID-19. Sequencing was performed with immunoSEQ multiplex PCR; in TCRdb, only in-frame clones are kept and a portion is missing. Counted here are about 520,000 clones, 70% to 90% occurring once; the ten biggest clones make up approximately 2.9%. The sample comprised peripheral blood. Receptor source: a human donor in a cohort sampled during active COVID-19.

With respect to this clone: A read error may produce the germline difference seen at one junction end. The chain uses TRBV19 and TRBJ2-1, with unresolved D. The CDR3 covers 13 residues. The germline V gene encodes CDR1 LNHDA and CDR2 SQIVND (reference sequence). The CDR3 region is CASSISSFNEQFF. In DNA, the CDR3 is TGTGCCAGTAGTATCTCGTCCTTCAATGAGCAGTTCTTC.

The CDR3 DNA sequence: TGTGCTAGTGATAAAGCGGGCCGTTACAATGAGCAGTTCTTC. Translating gives CASDKAGRYNEQFF. The V call is TRBV12-5, the J call TRBJ2-1; a possible D gene is TRBD2 (6 bases). Germline assignment: CDR1 LGHNT and CDR2 FRNRAP. V shed 7 bases and J shed 4 bases, with 14 bases lying between them. This CDR3 contains 14 residues. Full variable domain (rest looked up from reference TRBV12-5 and TRBJ2-1): DARVTQTPRHKVTEMGQEVTMRCQPILGHNTVFWYRQTMMQGLELLAYFRNRAPLDDSGMPKDRFSAEMPDATLATLKIQPSEPRDSAVYFCASDKAGRYNEQFFGPGTRLTVL.

V and J are TRBV3-1 (or the pseudogene TRBV3-2) and TRBJ1-1, with D perhaps matching TRBD1 (5 bases). V lost 4 bases, J lost 0 bases, and 12 bases lay in between. The CDR3 spans 15 residues. Germline V lookup: CDR1 LGHDT, CDR2 YNNKEL (reference sequence). CDR3 sequence reads: CASSPRQSMNTEAFF. Written as DNA, the CDR3 is TGTGCCAGCAGCCCGAGACAGAGCATGAACACTGAAGCTTTCTTT.

The chain employs TRBV19 and TRBJ1-1; the D is unclear. There are 14 residues in the CDR3. The germline CDR1 and CDR2 sequences are LNHDA and SQIVND (reference sequence). V was pared by 3 bases and J by 4 bases, with 12 bases between. The CDR3 nucleotides are TGTGCCAGTAGTATCCGAGAGTACCGCACTGAAGCTTTCTTT. Translation gives CASSIREYRTEAFF.

This clone is a singleton in its sample. The V and J genes are TRBV7-2 and TRBJ2-7; 11 bases are a match to TRBD1. The germline gives CDR1 SGHTA, CDR2 FQGNSA. The junction had 5 bases not matched to a gene; V was cut back by 3 bases and J by 7 bases. This CDR3 spans 14 amino acids. CDR3 sequence: CASSFGQGAREQYF. The DNA for the CDR3 is TGTGCCAGCAGCTTTGGACAGGGGGCGAGGGAGCAGTACTTC.

The chain employs TRBV29-1 and TRBJ2-1; the match to TRBD2 covers 15 bases. The CDR3 runs to 14 residues. The trim removed 7 bases at V and 8 bases at J, leaving 6 bases unmatched. The germline CDR1 and CDR2 sequences are SQVTM and ANQGSEA. The CDR3: CSAEGLAGGYEQFF. The CDR3 DNA follows: TGCAGCGCTGAGGGACTAGCGGGAGGTTATGAGCAGTTCTTC.

The rearrangement joins TRBV2 to TRBJ2-1; TRBD2 aligns across 14 bases. Germline V gives CDR1 SNHLY, CDR2 FYNNEI. The V segment lost 4 bases and the J segment 8 bases; nucleotides outside the gene matches: 10. The CDR3 length is 17 residues. The CDR3, as DNA: TGTGCCAGCAGTGCCCCGACGGGACTAGCGGGAGAGGATGAGCAGTTCTTC. Encoded protein: CASSAPTGLAGEDEQFF.

This clone came up a few times. Other DNA sequences in the sample encode the same CDR3. The chain couples TRBV9 to TRBJ2-5; 11 positions match TRBD1. The V segment lost 3 bases and the J segment 5 bases; nucleotides outside the gene matches: 3. Germline V gives CDR1 SGDLS, CDR2 YYNGEE. The CDR3 sequence is 14 residues long. The CDR3 sequence is CASSGTGGRETQYF. CDR3 nucleotides: TGTGCCAGCAGCGGGACAGGGGGCCGGGAGACCCAGTACTTC. Based on the CDR3 plus reference TRBV9 and TRBJ2-5, the full variable domain is DSGVTQTPKHLITATGQRVTLRCSPRSGDLSVYWYQQSLDQGLQFLIQYYNGEERAKGNILERFSAQQFPDLHSELNLSSLELGDSALYFCASSGTGGRETQYFGPGTRLLVL.

V is TRBV7-6 and J is TRBJ2-5, with D tentatively TRBD1 (6 bases). V was clipped by 3 bases and J by 5 bases, with 16 bases between them. Germline assignment: CDR1 SGHVS and CDR2 FNYEAQ. There are 15 residues in the CDR3. The CDR3 bases are TGTGCCAGCAGCTTTTTCGGACAGCAGCGGGAGACCCAGTACTTC. It specifies CASSFFGQQRETQYF.

This chain connects TRBV7-3 to TRBJ2-3; the D gene is possibly TRBD2 (5 bases). V lost 4 bases and J 2 bases, leaving 13 bases between the germline ends. This CDR3 has 15 amino acids. CDR1 is SGHTA and CDR2 is FQGTGA in the germline V gene. CDR3 amino acids: CASSSTRTVTDTQYF. CDR3 in DNA: TGTGCCAGCAGCTCCACGCGGACTGTCACAGATACGCAGTATTTT.

The chain uses TRBV15 and TRBJ2-1; 7 nucleotides align to TRBD1. The CDR3 length is 19 residues. Unmatched junction bases numbered 16, after V lost 5 bases and J lost 0 bases. Germline CDR1 LNHNV, CDR2 YYDKDF (reference sequence). CDR3: CATSSSQGESLSSYNEQFF. CDR3 bases: TGTGCCACCAGCTCCTCGCAGGGGGAGAGCCTTAGCTCCTACAATGAGCAGTTCTTC.

The rearrangement uses TRBV12-5 and TRBJ2-2; TRBD2 matches 14 bases. The germline CDR1 and CDR2 sequences are LGHNT and FRNRAP. The CDR3 totals 15 residues. The V and J ends lost 5 bases and 8 bases, in that order; junction bases with no gene match: 4. The CDR3 here is CASGRGTSGRGELFF. CDR3 nucleotides: TGTGCTAGTGGTAGGGGGACTAGCGGGAGAGGGGAGCTGTTTTTT. Full variable domain (outside the CDR3, taken from reference TRBV12-5 and TRBJ2-2): DARVTQTPRHKVTEMGQEVTMRCQPILGHNTVFWYRQTMMQGLELLAYFRNRAPLDDSGMPKDRFSAEMPDATLATLKIQPSEPRDSAVYFCASGRGTSGRGELFFGEGSRLTVL.

CDR3 bases: TGTGCCAGCAGTGAATTGGGGGGAGCGTACAATGAGCAGTTCTTC. Its protein product is CASSELGGAYNEQFF. The V gene is TRBV2, the J gene TRBJ2-1; D is perhaps TRBD2 (6 bases). CDR1 SNHLY and CDR2 FYNNEI come from the germline V gene. The CDR3 sequence is 15 residues long. Trimming removed 2 bases from V and 4 bases from J, with 12 bases in between.

The table lists this clone with a count of one. The identical CDR3 is also encoded by other nucleotide sequences in the sample. This chain joins TRBV6-5 and TRBJ2-7; D might be TRBD2 (6 bases). Looked up from germline, CDR1 is MNHEY and CDR2 is SVGAGI. CDR3 length equals 14 residues. Trimming shortened V by 6 bases and J by 1 base, and 13 bases separated the two germline ends. CDR3 sequence: CASSPGLASYEQYF. The CDR3 DNA reads TGTGCCAGCAGCCCGGGACTGGCGTCCTACGAGCAGTACTTC.

The rearrangement joins TRBV7-8 to TRBJ2-5; D may be TRBD2 (7 bases). CDR1 and CDR2 from the germline V gene are SGHVS and FQNEAQ. The V end lost 5 bases, the J end lost 4 bases, and 20 bases lay between the germline ends. This CDR3 region has 16 residues. The CDR3 protein is CASSKARGGGRETQYF. For the CDR3, the DNA is TGTGCCAGCAGCAAGGCCCGTGGGGGGGGGCGAGAGACCCAGTACTTC.

This clone appeared a few times. The CDR3 is CASSLPGEQPQHF. CDR3 in DNA: TGTGCCAGCAGTTTACCAGGCGAGCAGCCCCAGCATTTT. The V and J genes are TRBV28 and TRBJ1-5; D ambiguous. The germline V gene has CDR1 MDHEN and CDR2 SYDVKM. The CDR3 is made up of 13 amino acids. Trimming removed 2 bases from V and 7 bases from J, with 9 bases in between.

CDR3 region: CASSQILGLAGGQLTDTQYF. DNA of the CDR3: TGTGCCAGCAGCCAGATCCTAGGACTAGCGGGAGGGCAACTCACAGATACGCAGTATTTT. V and J are TRBV28 and TRBJ2-3; the match to TRBD2 covers 15 bases. Germline V gives CDR1 MDHEN, CDR2 SYDVKM. This CDR3 is built from 20 residues. J lost 2 bases, V lost 6 bases, and 15 bases had no gene match.

The rearrangement joins TRBV5-8 to TRBJ2-7; no definite D call. The CDR3 runs 16 residues. Germline V gene data show CDR1 as SGHTS and CDR2 as YDEGEE. The V end lost 4 bases, the J end lost 4 bases, and 21 bases lay between the germline ends. CDR3 in amino acids: CASSETRSFTRYEQYF. The CDR3 DNA follows: TGTGCCAGCAGCGAGACCCGGAGTTTCACCCGTTACGAGCAGTACTTC.

The J gene is TRBJ1-2, the V gene TRBV11-2; D is ambiguous. The V and J ends lost 1 base and 6 bases respectively, with 12 bases between them. CDR1 SGHAT and CDR2 FQNNGV come from the germline V gene. CDR3 length: 14 amino acids. CDR3 loop: CASSLALPANGYTF. CDR3 sequence (DNA): TGTGCCAGCAGCTTAGCGCTCCCCGCGAATGGCTACACCTTC.

This clone has just a few counts. The CDR3 loop is CASSGSGGNSGNTIYF. The CDR3, as DNA: TGTGCCAGCAGCGGATCAGGGGGCAACTCTGGAAACACCATATATTTT. The chain carries TRBV7-2 and TRBJ1-3, with TRBD1 matching over 8 bases. Germline V gene sequence: CDR1 SGHTA, CDR2 FQGNSA. V trimming: 5 bases; J trimming: 0 bases; junction bases outside the gene matches: 6. The CDR3 has 16 residues.

The genes are TRBV7-2 and TRBJ2-7; possible D gene TRBD2, 6 bases. With 4 bases removed from V and 0 bases from J, the gap between germline ends came to 7 bases. The CDR3 length is 13 residues. Germline V gives CDR1 SGHTA, CDR2 FQGNSA. The CDR3 here is CASSWRGSYEQYF. In DNA form, the CDR3 reads TGTGCCAGCAGCTGGCGGGGCTCCTACGAGCAGTACTTC.

This chain joins TRBV28 and TRBJ1-5, with D perhaps matching TRBD1 (5 bases). CDR3 length: 15 residues. Germline CDR1 is MDHEN and CDR2 is SYDVKM. The germline V and J ends were trimmed by 4 bases and 4 bases, with 14 bases remaining between them. CDR3 amino acids: CASSSPGLGNQPQHF. DNA for the CDR3: TGTGCCAGCAGTTCGCCAGGGTTGGGAAATCAGCCCCAGCATTTT.

The rearrangement links TRBV28 to TRBJ2-7; 11 positions agree with TRBD2. Looked up from germline, CDR1 is MDHEN and CDR2 is SYDVKM. The CDR3 loop spans 15 amino acids. V lost 2 bases to trimming and J lost 4 bases; unmatched junction nucleotides: 4. The DNA for the CDR3 is TGTGCCAGCAGTTTAATGGGACTAGCGGAATACGAGCAGTACTTC. Translating it yields CASSLMGLAEYEQYF.

V gene TRBV20-1 combines with J gene TRBJ2-3; perhaps TRBD1 as D (6 bases). Germline CDR1 reads DFQATT; CDR2 reads SNEGSKA (reference sequence). The germline V and J ends were trimmed by 3 bases and 2 bases, with 15 bases remaining between them. The CDR3 runs to 15 residues. CDR3 sequence reads: CSASPPGQFTDTQYF. The CDR3 nucleotides are TGCAGTGCTAGTCCTCCGGGACAATTCACAGATACGCAGTATTTT.

The chain recombines TRBV9 with TRBJ2-7, with TRBD2 matching over 7 bases. This CDR3 region has 15 residues. From germline, CDR1 is SGDLS and CDR2 YYNGEE. V shed 0 bases, J shed 3 bases, and the junction held 6 bases outside the gene matches. CDR3 loop: CASSVGAGDRYEQYF. The DNA for the CDR3 is TGTGCCAGCAGCGTAGGGGCGGGGGATCGCTACGAGCAGTACTTC.

This rearrangement joins TRBV6-6 to TRBJ1-4; 10 bases agree with TRBD1. The germline gives CDR1 MNHNY, CDR2 SVGAGI (reference sequence). This CDR3 is built from 12 residues. CDR3 sequence reads: CAATGGVEKLFF. In DNA, the CDR3 is TGTGCAGCGACAGGGGGCGTTGAAAAACTGTTTTTT.

The chain employs TRBV3-1 (or the pseudogene TRBV3-2) and TRBJ2-7, with 9 nucleotides matching TRBD1. V dropped 4 bases and J dropped 4; count of bases not matched to a gene: 8. Germline values: CDR1 LGHDT, CDR2 YNNKEL (reference sequence). The CDR3 runs to 15 residues. The CDR3 nucleotides read TGTGCCAGCAGCCTTCGACAGGGGGGCGGATACGAGCAGTACTTC. Its protein product is CASSLRQGGGYEQYF.

This clone was picked up a small number of times. The rearrangement joins TRBV7-2 to TRBJ2-7; 8 bases align to TRBD1. Germline V gene data show CDR1 as SGHTA and CDR2 as FQGNSA. The CDR3 runs to 19 residues. V lost 2 bases, J lost 1 base, and 16 bases stayed unmatched. The CDR3 region is CASSLKGGRGLLWSYEQYF. CDR3 nucleotide sequence: TGTGCCAGCAGCTTAAAAGGGGGCAGGGGGCTTCTTTGGTCCTACGAGCAGTACTTC.

The J gene is TRBJ1-2, the V gene TRBV6-1; D possibly corresponds to TRBD1 (5 bases). Germline CDR1 reads MNHNS; CDR2 reads SASEGT. The CDR3 runs to 16 residues. Trimming took off 0 bases at V and 2 bases at J, with 13 bases between the two ends. The CDR3 loop is CASSEALWGPNYGYTF. The DNA for the CDR3 is TGTGCCAGCAGTGAAGCGCTCTGGGGCCCCAACTATGGCTACACCTTC.

The V call is TRBV6-6, the J call TRBJ1-1; D not certain. The CDR3 totals 13 residues. Germline CDR1 MNHNY, CDR2 SVGAGI (reference sequence). V dropped 6 bases and J dropped 2 bases, with 10 bases sitting between them. This CDR3 reads CASSRRGNTEAFF. CDR3 in DNA: TGTGCCAGCAGCCGGCGGGGAAACACTGAAGCTTTCTTT.

The V gene is TRBV9, the J gene TRBJ2-3, with D perhaps matching TRBD2 (5 bases). V dropped 4 bases and J dropped 2 bases, with 17 bases sitting between them. The CDR3 covers 16 residues. Germline V CDR1 and CDR2: SGDLS, YYNGEE. CDR3 nucleotide sequence: TGTGCCAGCAGCCAGCGAGGGCAGCCATCCACAGATACGCAGTATTTT. This translates into CASSQRGQPSTDTQYF.

The V call is TRBV19, the J call TRBJ2-1, with D possibly TRBD2 on 6 matching bases. Germline V lookup: CDR1 LNHDA, CDR2 SQIVND (reference sequence). This CDR3 comprises 16 residues. The V end was cut by 6 bases, the J end by 0 bases, with 15 bases between. The CDR3 reads CASSAGGDSSYNEQFF. The CDR3 region has the DNA TGTGCCAGTAGCGCAGGTGGGGACTCCTCCTACAATGAGCAGTTCTTC.